Listed below are T cell receptor beta chains from one sample, sequenced in a study of cytomegalovirus exposure and HLA in healthy donors. Method: immunoSEQ multiplex PCR; TCRdb's copy keeps in-frame clones and lacks some. This repertoire shows fewer than 150,000 clones, less than 85% found once; its top ten account for approximately 7%. The specimen sequenced was PBMCs. Every receptor here comes from a man in his forties or fifties in good health and CMV-seropositive. The conserved cysteine and the conserved F or W are not part of the CDR3 here.

>TRBV5-6|TRBJ2-3
ASSVRTGYTDTQY
>TRBV5-4|TRBJ1-2
ASSSGQGEYGYT
>TRBV29-1|TRBJ2-7
SVSGARGRIYEQY
>TRBV10-3|TRBJ1-1
AISGVRVELSTEAF
>TRBV4-3|TRBJ2-5
ASSQDPSGGLETQY
>TRBV6-5|TRBJ2-1
ASTLTGQGSNEQF
>TRBV9|TRBJ2-3
ASSVALAGNEDTQY
>TRBV19|TRBJ1-1
ASIGGTTEAF
>TRBV6-1|TRBJ2-1
AGTGLAGGQNEQF
>TRBV29-1|TRBJ1-4
SVVSTPGEKLF
>TRBV5-6|TRBJ2-2
ASSLVWDFSGTGELF
>TRBV29-1|TRBJ1-1
SVKGHPDTEAF
>TRBV27|TRBJ1-2
ASSGTGKRNYGYT
>TRBV29-1|TRBJ2-1
SVGDRGDNEQF
>TRBV2|TRBJ1-3
ASRELFSGNTIY
>TRBV6-6|TRBJ1-5
ATAYTSNQPQH
>TRBV7-9|TRBJ2-7
ASSLGSGHLPYEQY
>TRBV12-1|TRBJ1-3
ASSFDRGGNTIY
>TRBV7-2|TRBJ2-4
ASSLVTGQNIQY
>TRBV6-5|TRBJ2-7
ASSGGLADSYEQY
>TRBV6-5|TRBJ2-7
ASSAGQVSSYEQY
>TRBV7-9|TRBJ2-7
ASSAGSAVQEY
>TRBV30|TRBJ2-7
AWSSGGLYEQY
>TRBV4-2|TRBJ1-4
ASSEGRGGPGEKLF